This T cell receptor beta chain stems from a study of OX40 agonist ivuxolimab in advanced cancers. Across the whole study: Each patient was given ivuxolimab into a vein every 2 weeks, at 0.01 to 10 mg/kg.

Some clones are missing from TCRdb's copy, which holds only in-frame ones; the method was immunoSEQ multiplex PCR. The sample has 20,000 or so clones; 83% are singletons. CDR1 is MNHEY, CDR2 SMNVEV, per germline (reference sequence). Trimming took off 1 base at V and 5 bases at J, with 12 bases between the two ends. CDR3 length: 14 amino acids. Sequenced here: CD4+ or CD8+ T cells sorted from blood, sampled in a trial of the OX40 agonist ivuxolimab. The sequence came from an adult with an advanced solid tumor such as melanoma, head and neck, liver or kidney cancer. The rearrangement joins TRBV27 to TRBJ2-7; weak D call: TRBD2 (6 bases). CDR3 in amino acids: CASSLYGSRNEQYF. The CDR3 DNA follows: TGTGCCAGCAGTTTATACGGGAGTAGAAACGAGCAGTACTTC.